In this sample, the clone carrying this T cell receptor beta chain turned up many times. Germline V gene lookup returns CDR1 LGHDT and CDR2 YNNKEL (reference sequence). The J segment lost 9 bases and the V segment lost 4 bases, leaving 8 bases of the junction unmatched. The length of the CDR3 is 14 residues. A distinct unique molecular identifier was carried by each TCR cDNA molecule. MiXCR, applied by TCRdb to the 5' RACE reads, yields one record per CDR3 protein. The sample lists 9,500 to 15,000 distinct CDR3 sequences, 6.2% occurring once. The data originate from a study of spatial heterogeneity in lung cancer. Background on the study: The study consistently detected more beta-chain than alpha-chain sequences. For the average unique TCR and UMI combination, more than 9.5 occurrences appeared in raw reads.

Time point defined: sample taken at primary tumor resection. Without sorting, whole RNA was sequenced from tumor, nontumor lung or frozen PBMC. The chain employs TRBV3-1 and TRBJ2-7; TRBD2 agrees at 11 bases. This receptor was obtained from a male donor with early-stage non-small cell lung cancer. Sequences were derived from normal lung tissue next to the tumor, sampled at surgery. The CDR3 nucleotides read TGTGCCAGCAGCCTGACTAGCGGGAAGGCGGTGCAGTACTTC. The encoded protein is CASSLTSGKAVQYF.